This T cell receptor beta chain was profiled in a study of neurological immune-mediated disorders. TCRdb reprocessed the 5' RACE reads with MiXCR, giving one entry per CDR3 protein. The data contain 40,000 to 45,000 distinct CDR3 sequences, about 13% of them singletons. This clonotype came up many times. Its antigen is not identified. Study findings and constraints: Private repertoires in all groups were suggested, as expanded clones shared no CDR3 amino acid sequences across subjects.

Unmatched junction bases numbered 14, after V lost 5 bases and J lost 7 bases. CDR3 length: 16 amino acids. Per germline, CDR1 LGHDT and CDR2 YNNKEL (reference sequence). The sample comprised PBMCs. The clonotype comes from a female donor in good health. The J gene is TRBJ2-1, the V gene TRBV3-1; 7 positions agree with TRBD2. CDR3 DNA: TGTGCCAGCAGCTTAGAGCGGGAAAGGGGCGGGAATGAGCAGTTCTTC. It codes for CASSLERERGGNEQFF.